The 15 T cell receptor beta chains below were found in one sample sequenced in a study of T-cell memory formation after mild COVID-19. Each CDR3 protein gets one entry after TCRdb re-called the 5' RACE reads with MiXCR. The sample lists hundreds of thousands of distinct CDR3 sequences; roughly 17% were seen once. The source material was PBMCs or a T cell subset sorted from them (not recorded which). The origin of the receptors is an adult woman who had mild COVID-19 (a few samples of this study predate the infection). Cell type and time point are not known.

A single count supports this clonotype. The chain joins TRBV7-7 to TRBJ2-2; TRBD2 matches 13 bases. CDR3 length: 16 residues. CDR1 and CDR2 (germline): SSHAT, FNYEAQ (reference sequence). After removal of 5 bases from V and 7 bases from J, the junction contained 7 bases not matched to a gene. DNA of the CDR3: TGTGCCAGCAGCAGCGGGACTAGCGGGGTCGGCGGGGAGCTGTTTTTT. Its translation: CASSSGTSGVGGELFF.

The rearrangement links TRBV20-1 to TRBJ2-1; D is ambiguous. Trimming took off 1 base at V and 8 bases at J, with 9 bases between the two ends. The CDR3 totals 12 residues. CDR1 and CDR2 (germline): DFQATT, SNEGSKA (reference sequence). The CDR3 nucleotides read TGCAGTGCTAGAGTAGCAGGCCATGAGCAGTTCTTC. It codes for CSARVAGHEQFF.

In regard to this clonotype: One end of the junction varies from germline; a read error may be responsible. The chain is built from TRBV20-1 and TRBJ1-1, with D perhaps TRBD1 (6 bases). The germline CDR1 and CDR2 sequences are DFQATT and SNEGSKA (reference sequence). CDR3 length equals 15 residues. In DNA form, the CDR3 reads TGCAGTGCTAGAGGGCCCAGGGGCGTGAAGACTGAAGCTTTCTTT. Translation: CSARGPRGVKTEAFF.

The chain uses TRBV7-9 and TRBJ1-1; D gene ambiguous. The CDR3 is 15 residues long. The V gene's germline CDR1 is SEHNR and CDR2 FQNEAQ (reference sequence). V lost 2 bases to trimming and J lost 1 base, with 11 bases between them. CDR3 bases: TGTGCCAGCAGCTTACCCGCCAGGACGAACACTGAAGCTTTCTTT. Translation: CASSLPARTNTEAFF.

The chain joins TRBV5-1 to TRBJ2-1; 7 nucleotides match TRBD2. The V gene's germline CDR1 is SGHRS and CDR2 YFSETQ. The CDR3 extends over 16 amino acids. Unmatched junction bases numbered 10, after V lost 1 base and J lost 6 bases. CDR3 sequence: CASSLLGLEIINEQFF. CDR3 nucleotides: TGCGCCAGCAGCTTGCTCGGACTAGAAATCATCAATGAGCAGTTCTTC.

This CDR3 reads CASSSMRGRIANIQYF. CDR3 bases: TGTGCCAGCAGCTCGATGAGGGGGCGCATAGCCAACATTCAGTACTTC. V and J are TRBV11-2 and TRBJ2-4, with TRBD1 matching over 7 bases. J gave up 7 bases and V 4 bases, and 13 bases lay outside the gene matches. Germline CDR1 reads SGHAT; CDR2 reads FQNNGV. The length of the CDR3 is 16 residues.

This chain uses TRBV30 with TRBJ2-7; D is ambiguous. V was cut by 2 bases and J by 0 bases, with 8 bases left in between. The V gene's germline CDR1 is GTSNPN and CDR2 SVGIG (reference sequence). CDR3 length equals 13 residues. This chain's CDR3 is CAWSRDLSYEQYF. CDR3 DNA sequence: TGTGCCTGGAGTCGAGACCTCTCCTACGAGCAGTACTTC. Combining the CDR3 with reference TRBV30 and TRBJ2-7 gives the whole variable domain SQTIHQWPATLVQPVGSPLSLECTVEGTSNPNLYWYRQAAGRGLQLLFYSVGIGQISSEVPQNLSASRPQDRQFILSSKKLLLSDSGFYLCAWSRDLSYEQYFGPGTRLTVT.

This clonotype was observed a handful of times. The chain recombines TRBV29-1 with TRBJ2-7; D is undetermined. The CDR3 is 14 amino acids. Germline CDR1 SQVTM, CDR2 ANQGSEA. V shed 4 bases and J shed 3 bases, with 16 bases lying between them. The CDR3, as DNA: TGCAGCGTTGTTCCGACTGGAAAGGGCTACGAGCAGTACTTC. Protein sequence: CSVVPTGKGYEQYF.

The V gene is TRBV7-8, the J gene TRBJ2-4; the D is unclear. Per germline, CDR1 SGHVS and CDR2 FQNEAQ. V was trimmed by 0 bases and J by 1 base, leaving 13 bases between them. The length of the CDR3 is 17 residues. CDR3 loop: CASSLAPTTSAKNIQYF. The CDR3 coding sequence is TGTGCCAGCAGCTTAGCGCCGACCACCTCGGCCAAAAACATTCAGTACTTC.

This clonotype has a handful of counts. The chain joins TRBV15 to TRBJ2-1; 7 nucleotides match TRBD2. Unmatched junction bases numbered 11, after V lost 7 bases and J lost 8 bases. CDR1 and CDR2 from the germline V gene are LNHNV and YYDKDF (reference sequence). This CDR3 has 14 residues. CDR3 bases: TGTGCCACCACATCCATGCGCGGGAGATATGAGCAGTTCTTC. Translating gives CATTSMRGRYEQFF.

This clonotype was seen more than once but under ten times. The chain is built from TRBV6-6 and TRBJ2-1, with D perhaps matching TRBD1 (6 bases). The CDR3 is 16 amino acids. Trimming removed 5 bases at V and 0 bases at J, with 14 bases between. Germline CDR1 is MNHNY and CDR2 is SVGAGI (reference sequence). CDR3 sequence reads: CASSEQGQSSYNEQFF. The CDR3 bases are TGTGCCAGCAGTGAACAGGGTCAGAGCTCCTACAATGAGCAGTTCTTC.

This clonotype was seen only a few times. The DNA of the CDR3 is TGTGCCACCAGTGATGGGGGTCAGGGGAATGAAAAACTGTTTTTT. Amino acid sequence: CATSDGGQGNEKLFF. V gene TRBV24-1 combines with J gene TRBJ1-4; tentatively, D is TRBD1 (6 bases). CDR1 and CDR2 (germline): KGHDR, SFDVKD. V was cut by 3 bases and J by 5 bases, with 12 bases left in between. The CDR3 covers 15 residues.

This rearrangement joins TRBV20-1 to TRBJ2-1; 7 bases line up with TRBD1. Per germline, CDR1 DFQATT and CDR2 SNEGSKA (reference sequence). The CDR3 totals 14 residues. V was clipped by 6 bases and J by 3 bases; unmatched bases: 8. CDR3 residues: CSAPGQRFYNEQFF. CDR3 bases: TGCAGTGCCCCGGGACAGAGATTCTACAATGAGCAGTTCTTC.

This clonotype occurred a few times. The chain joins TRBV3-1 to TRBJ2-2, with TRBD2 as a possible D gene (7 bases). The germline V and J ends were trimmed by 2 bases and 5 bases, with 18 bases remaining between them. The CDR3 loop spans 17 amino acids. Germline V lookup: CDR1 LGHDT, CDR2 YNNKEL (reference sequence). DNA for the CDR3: TGTGCCAGCAGCCAAACCGAGACGGGGGGCATGACCGGGGAGCTGTTTTTT. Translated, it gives CASSQTETGGMTGELFF.

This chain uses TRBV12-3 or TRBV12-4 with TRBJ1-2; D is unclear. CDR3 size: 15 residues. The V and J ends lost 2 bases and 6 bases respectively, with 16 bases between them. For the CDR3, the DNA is TGTGCCAGCAGTTTAAGGGCCTCCGGCTGGGATGGCTACACCTTC. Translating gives CASSLRASGWDGYTF.